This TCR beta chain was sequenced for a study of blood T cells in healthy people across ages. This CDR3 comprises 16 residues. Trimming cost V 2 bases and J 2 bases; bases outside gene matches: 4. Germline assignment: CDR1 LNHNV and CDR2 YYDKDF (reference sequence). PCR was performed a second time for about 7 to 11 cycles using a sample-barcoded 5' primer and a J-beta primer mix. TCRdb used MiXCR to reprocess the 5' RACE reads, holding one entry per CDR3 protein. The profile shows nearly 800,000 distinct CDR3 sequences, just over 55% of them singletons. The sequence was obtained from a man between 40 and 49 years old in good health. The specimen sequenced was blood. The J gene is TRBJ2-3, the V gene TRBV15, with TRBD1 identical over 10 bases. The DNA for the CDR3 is TGTGCCACCAGCAGAAGGACAGGGGGTCTCACAGATACGCAGTATTTT. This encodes CATSRRTGGLTDTQYF.